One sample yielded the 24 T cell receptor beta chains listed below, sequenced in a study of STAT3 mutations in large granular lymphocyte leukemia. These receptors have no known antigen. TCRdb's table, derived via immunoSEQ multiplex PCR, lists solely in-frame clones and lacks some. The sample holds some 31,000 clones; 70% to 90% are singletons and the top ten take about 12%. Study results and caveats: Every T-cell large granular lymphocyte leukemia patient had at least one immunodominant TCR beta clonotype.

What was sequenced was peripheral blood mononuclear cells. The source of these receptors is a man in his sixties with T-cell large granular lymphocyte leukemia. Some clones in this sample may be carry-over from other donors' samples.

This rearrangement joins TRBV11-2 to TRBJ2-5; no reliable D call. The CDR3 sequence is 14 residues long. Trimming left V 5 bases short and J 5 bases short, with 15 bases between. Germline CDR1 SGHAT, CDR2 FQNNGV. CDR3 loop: CASSIRLVAETQYF. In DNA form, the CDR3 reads TGTGCCAGCAGCATACGACTGGTCGCCGAGACCCAGTACTTC.

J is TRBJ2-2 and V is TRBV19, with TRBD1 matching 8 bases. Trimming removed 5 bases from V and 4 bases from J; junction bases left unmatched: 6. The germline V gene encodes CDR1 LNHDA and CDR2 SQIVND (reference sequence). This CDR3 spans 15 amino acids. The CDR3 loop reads CASSEPGGRTGELFF. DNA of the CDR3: TGTGCCAGTAGTGAACCAGGGGGCCGCACCGGGGAGCTGTTTTTT.

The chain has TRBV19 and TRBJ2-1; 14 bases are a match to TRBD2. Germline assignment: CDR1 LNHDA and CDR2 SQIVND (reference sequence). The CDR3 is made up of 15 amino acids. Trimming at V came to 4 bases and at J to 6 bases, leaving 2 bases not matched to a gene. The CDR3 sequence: CASSTGLAGGNEQFF. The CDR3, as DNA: TGTGCCAGTAGTACCGGACTAGCGGGAGGCAATGAGCAGTTCTTC.

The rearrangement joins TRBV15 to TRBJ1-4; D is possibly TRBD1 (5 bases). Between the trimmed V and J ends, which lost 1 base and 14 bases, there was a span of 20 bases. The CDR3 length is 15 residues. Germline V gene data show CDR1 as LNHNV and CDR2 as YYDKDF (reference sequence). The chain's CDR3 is CATSRGRQGSPRLFF. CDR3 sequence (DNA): TGTGCCACCAGCAGAGGTCGCCAGGGCTCCCCGAGGCTGTTTTTT.

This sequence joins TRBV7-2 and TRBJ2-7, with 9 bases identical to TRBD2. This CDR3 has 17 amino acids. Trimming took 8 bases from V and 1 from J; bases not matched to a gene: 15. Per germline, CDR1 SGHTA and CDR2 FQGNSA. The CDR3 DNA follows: TGTGCCAGCGGATTGCGGGGGGGCGGCCGCTTTTCCTACGAGCAGTACTTC. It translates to CASGLRGGGRFSYEQYF.

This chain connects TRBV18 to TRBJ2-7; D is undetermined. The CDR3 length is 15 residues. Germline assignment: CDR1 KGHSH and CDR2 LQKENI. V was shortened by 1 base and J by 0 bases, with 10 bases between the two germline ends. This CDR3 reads CASSPRRVNSYEQYF. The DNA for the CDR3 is TGTGCCAGCTCACCACGTCGCGTGAACTCCTACGAGCAGTACTTC. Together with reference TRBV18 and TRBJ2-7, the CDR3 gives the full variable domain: NAGVMQNPRHLVRRRGQEARLRCSPMKGHSHVYWYRQLPEEGLKFMVYLQKENIIDESGMPKERFSAEFPKEGPSILRIQQVVRGDSAAYFCASSPRRVNSYEQYFGPGTRLTVT.

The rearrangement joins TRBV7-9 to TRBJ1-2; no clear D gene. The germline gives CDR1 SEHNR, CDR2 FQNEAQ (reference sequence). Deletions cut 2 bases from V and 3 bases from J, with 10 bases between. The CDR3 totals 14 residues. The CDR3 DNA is TGTGCCAGCAGCTTACGAGCAGGAGACTATGGCTACACCTTC. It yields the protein CASSLRAGDYGYTF.

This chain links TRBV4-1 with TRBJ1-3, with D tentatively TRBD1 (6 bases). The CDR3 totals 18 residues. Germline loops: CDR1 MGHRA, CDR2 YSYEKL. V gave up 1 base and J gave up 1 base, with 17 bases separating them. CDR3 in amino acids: CASSQAYDPGASGNTIYF. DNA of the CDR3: TGCGCCAGCAGCCAAGCGTACGATCCGGGGGCGTCTGGAAACACCATATATTTT.

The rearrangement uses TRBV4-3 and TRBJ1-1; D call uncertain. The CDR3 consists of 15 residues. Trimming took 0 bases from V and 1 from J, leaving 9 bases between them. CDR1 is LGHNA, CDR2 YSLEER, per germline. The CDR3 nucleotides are TGCGCCAGCAGCCAAGATCAGGTCTCGAACACTGAAGCTTTCTTT. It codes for CASSQDQVSNTEAFF.

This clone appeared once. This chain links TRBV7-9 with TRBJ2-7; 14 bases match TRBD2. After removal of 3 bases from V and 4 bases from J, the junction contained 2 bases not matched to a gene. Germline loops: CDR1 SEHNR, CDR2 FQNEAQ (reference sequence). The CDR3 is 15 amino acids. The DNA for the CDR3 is TGTGCCAGCAGCTTGACTAGCGGGAGGGGGTACGAGCAGTACTTC. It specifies CASSLTSGRGYEQYF.

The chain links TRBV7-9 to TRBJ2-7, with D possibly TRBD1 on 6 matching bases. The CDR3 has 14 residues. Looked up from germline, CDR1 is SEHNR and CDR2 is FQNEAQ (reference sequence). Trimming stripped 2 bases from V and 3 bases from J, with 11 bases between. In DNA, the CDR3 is TGTGCCAGCAGCTTACAGGGGAGAGACTACGAGCAGTACTTC. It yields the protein CASSLQGRDYEQYF.

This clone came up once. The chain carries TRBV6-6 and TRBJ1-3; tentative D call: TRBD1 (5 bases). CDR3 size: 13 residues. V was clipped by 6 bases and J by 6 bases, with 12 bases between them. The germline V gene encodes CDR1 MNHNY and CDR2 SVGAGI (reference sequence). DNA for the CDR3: TGTGCCAGCAGCACAGGAGTGGAAAACACCATATATTTT. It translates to CASSTGVENTIYF.

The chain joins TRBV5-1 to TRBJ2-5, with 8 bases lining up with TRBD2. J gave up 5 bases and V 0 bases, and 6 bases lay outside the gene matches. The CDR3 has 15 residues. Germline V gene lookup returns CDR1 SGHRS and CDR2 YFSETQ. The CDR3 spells CASSLAGGTRETQYF. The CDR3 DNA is TGCGCCAGCAGCTTGGCGGGGGGGACAAGGGAGACCCAGTACTTC.

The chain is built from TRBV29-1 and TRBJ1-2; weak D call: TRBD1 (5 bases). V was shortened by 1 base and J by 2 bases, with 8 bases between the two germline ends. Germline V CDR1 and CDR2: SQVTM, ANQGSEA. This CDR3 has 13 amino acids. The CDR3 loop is CSVEGDSNYGYTF. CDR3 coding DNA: TGCAGCGTTGAAGGCGACAGCAACTATGGCTACACCTTC.

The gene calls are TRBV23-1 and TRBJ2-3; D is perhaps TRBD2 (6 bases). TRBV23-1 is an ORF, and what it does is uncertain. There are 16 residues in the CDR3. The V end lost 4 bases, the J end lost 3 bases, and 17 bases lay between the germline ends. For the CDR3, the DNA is TGCGCCAGCAGTCCCGGGGCGCGGGGTGGGACAGATACGCAGTATTTT. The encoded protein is CASSPGARGGTDTQYF.

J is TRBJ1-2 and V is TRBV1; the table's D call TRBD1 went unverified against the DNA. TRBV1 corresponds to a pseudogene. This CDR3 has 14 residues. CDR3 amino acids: CTSSQGGTAYGYTF. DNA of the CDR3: TGCACCAGCAGCCAAGGGGGGACAGCCTATGGCTACACCTTC.

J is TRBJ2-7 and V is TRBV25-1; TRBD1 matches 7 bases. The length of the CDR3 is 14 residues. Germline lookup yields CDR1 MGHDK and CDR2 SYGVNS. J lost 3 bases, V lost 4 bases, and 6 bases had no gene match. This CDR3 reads CASSVKTGFYEQYF. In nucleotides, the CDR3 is TGTGCCAGCAGTGTTAAGACAGGGTTCTACGAGCAGTACTTC.

Here the CDR3 DNA reads TGTGCCAGCAGTTACTCACGCGGGGATGGCTACACCTTC. Translated, it gives CASSYSRGDGYTF. This chain links TRBV6-5 with TRBJ1-2; D gene unclear. The germline V gene has CDR1 MNHEY and CDR2 SVGAGI. CDR3 size: 13 residues. Deletions cut 0 bases from V and 6 bases from J, with 8 bases between.

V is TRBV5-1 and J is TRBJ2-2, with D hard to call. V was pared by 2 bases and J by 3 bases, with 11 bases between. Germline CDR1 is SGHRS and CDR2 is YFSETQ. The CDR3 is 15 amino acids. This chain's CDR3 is CASSLRPGDTGELFF. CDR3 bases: TGCGCCAGCAGCTTAAGACCCGGAGACACCGGGGAGCTGTTTTTT.

The CDR3 sequence: CASSVVQGDRELFF. The DNA for the CDR3 is TGTGCCAGCAGCGTAGTCCAGGGCGACCGGGAGCTGTTTTTT. The J gene is TRBJ2-2, the V gene TRBV9; weak D call: TRBD1 (5 bases). The V gene lost 0 bases and the J gene lost 9 bases, with 12 bases spanning the gap. Germline CDR1 and CDR2: SGDLS and YYNGEE. This CDR3 is 14 amino acids long.

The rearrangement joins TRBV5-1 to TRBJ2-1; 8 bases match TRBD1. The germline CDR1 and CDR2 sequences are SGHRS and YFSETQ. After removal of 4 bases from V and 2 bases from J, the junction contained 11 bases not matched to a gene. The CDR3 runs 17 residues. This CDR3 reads CASSLSGQERTYNEQFF. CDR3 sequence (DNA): TGCGCCAGCAGCCTATCGGGACAGGAACGAACCTACAATGAGCAGTTCTTC.

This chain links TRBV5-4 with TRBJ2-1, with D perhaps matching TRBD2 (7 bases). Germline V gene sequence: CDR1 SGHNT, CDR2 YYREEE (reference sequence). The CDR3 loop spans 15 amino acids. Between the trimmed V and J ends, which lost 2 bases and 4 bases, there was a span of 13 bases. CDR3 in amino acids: CASSLGGGKYNEQFF. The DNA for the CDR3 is TGTGCCAGCAGCTTAGGGGGGGGCAAGTACAATGAGCAGTTCTTC.

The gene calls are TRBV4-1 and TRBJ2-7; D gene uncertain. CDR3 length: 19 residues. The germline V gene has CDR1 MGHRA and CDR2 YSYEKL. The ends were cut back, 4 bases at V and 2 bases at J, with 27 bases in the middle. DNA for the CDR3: TGCGCCAGCAGCCCTCCACCGGGCCTAACCCCCATTATCACCTACGAGCAGTACTTC. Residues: CASSPPPGLTPIITYEQYF.

In DNA form, the CDR3 reads TGTGCCAGCAGCTTGGGTCTTGGTACGCAGTATTTT. Its protein product is CASSLGLGTQYF. The V gene is TRBV5-6, the J gene TRBJ2-3, with D unclear. The CDR3 has 12 residues. Trimming took off 0 bases at V and 8 bases at J, with 7 bases between the two ends. Germline assignment: CDR1 SGHDT and CDR2 YYEEEE.